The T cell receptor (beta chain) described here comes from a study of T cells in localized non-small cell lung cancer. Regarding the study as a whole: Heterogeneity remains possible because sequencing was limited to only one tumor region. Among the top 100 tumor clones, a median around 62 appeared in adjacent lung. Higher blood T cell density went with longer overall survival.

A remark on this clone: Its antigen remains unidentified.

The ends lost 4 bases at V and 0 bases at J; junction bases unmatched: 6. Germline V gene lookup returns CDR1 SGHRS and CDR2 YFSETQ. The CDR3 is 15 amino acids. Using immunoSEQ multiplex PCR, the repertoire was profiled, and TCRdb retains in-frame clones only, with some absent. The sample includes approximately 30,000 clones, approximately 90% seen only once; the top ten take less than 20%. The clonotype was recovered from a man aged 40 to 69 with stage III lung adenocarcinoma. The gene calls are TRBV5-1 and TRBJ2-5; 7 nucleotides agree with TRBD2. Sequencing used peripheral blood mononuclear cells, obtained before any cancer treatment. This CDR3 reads CASSRGEPDQETQYF. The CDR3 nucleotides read TGCGCCAGCAGCCGGGGGGAGCCAGACCAAGAGACCCAGTACTTC.